This T cell receptor beta chain was profiled in a study of cytomegalovirus exposure and HLA in healthy donors. Study results and limitations: Cytomegalovirus association was assigned to about 150 TCR beta chains.

Generated by immunoSEQ multiplex PCR, the TCRdb table keeps only in-frame clones and is missing some. The sample has some 140,000 clones; 86% are singletons. For this clone: Its antigen is not identified.

The receptor comes from a human donor in good health. Sample: PBMCs.

The CDR3 loop reads CASSPGRKATNEKLFF. The CDR3 DNA reads as TGTGCCAGCAGTCCGGGAAGGAAGGCAACTAATGAAAAACTGTTTTTT. The V gene is TRBV28, the J gene TRBJ1-4; D unclear. Germline CDR1 and CDR2: MDHEN and SYDVKM. The CDR3 length is 16 residues. Trimming took off 5 bases at V and 0 bases at J, with 13 bases between the two ends.